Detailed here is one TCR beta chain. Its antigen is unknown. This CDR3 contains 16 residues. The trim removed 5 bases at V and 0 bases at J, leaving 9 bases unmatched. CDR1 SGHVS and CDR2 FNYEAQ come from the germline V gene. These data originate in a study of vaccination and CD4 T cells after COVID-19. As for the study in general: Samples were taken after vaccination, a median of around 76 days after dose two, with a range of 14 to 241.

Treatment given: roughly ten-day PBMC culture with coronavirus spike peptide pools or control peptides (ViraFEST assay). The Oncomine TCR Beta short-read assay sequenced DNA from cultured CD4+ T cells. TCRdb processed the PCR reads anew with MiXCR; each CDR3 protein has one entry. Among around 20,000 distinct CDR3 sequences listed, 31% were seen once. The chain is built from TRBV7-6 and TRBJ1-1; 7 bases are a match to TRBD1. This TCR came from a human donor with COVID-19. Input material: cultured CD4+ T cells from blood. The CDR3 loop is CASSPPRGQMNTEAFF. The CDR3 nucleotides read TGTGCCAGCAGCCCCCCGCGGGGACAGATGAACACTGAAGCTTTCTTT.